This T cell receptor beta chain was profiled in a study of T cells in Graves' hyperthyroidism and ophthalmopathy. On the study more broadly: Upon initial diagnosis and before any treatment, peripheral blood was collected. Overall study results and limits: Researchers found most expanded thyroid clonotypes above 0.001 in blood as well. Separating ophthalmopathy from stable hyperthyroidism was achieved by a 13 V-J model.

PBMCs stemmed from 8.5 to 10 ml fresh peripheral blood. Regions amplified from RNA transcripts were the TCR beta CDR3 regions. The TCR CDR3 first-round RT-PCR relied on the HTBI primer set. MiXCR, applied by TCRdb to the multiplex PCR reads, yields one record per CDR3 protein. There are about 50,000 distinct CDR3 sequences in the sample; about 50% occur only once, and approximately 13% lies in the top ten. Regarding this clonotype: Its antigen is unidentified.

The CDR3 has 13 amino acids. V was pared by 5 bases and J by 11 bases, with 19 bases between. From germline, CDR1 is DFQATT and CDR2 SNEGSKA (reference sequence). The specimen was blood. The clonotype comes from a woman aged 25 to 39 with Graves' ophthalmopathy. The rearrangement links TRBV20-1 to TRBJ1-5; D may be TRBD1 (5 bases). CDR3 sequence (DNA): TGCAGTGCTCCCAGTCGGCGGGGGACGTCCCAGCATTTT. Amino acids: CSAPSRRGTSQHF.